These T cell receptor beta chains were read from a single sample in a study of cytomegalovirus exposure and HLA in healthy donors. Profiling relied on immunoSEQ multiplex PCR, and the TCRdb table lists in-frame clones only, not all of them. This table holds about 140,000 clones, 61% found once. Sequenced: PBMCs. The receptors derive from a male donor in good health and CMV-seronegative. Both conserved end residues are part of each CDR3. A D gene is named only where the DNA matches it firmly. Clone size, where shown, is once, few, many, or a class for clones that have expanded.

j_gene	v_gene	abundance	d_gene	CDR3nt	CDR3aa
TRBJ2-4	TRBV7-8	.	TRBD1	TGTGCCAGCCGGCAGGAGGGCAGCCAGGGGGCGTCCGGAAACATTCAGTACTTC	CASRQEGSQGASGNIQYF
TRBJ1-2	TRBV4-3	few	.	TGCGCCAGCAGCCAAGGTTACAGGTCGGGGGACTATGGCTACACCTTC	CASSQGYRSGDYGYTF
TRBJ2-3	TRBV10-3	.	TRBD2	TGTGCCATGAGGACTAGCGGGAGCACAGATACGCAGTATTTT	CAMRTSGSTDTQYF
TRBJ1-2	TRBV28	.	.	TGTGCCAGCAGTTATTCCTCAGGGCGCCACACCTTC	CASSYSSGRHTF
TRBJ1-1	TRBV28	once	TRBD1	TGTGCCAGCCGGGACAGCGCGAACACTGAAGCTTTCTTT	CASRDSANTEAFF
TRBJ2-2	TRBV5-1	.	.	TGCGCCAGCAGCTTGAGTTCCTGGGAGCGAGGGGGCACCGGGGAGCTGTTTTTT	CASSLSSWERGGTGELFF
TRBJ2-7	TRBV5-1	.	TRBD1	TGCGCCAGCTCGAGGGGACAGGGGGGTTACGAGCAGTACTTC	CASSRGQGGYEQYF
TRBJ2-3	TRBV11-3	few	.	TGTGCCAGCAGCTTTCTTAAGGGGGGGCCCACAGATACGCAGTATTTT	CASSFLKGGPTDTQYF
TRBJ1-5	TRBV28	.	.	TGTGCCAGCAGTTTCTACAACCTCCGGGGGAATCAGCCCCAGCATTTT	CASSFYNLRGNQPQHF
TRBJ2-7	TRBV4-1	.	TRBD1	TGCGCCAGCAGCCAAGATCGGTCAGGACAGGGGGCCCTTCACTTC	CASSQDRSGQGALHF
TRBJ1-4	TRBV4-1	few	.	TGCGCCAGCCGACCAGAGGAAAGGGGAAGAGAAAAACTGTTTTTT	CASRPEERGREKLFF
TRBJ1-6	TRBV7-2	.	.	TGTGCCAGCAGCTTAGGGGTCACAGGGTGGATTAATTCACCCCTCCACTTT	CASSLGVTGWINSPLHF
TRBJ1-5	TRBV5-6	.	TRBD1	TGTGCCAGCAGCTCCGGGACAGGGGTGGTTCAGCCCCAGCATTTT	CASSSGTGVVQPQHF
TRBJ1-1	TRBV5-6	few	.	TGTGCCAGCAGCGACCCGGGACATCCGAAAAACACTGAAGCTTTCTTT	CASSDPGHPKNTEAFF
TRBJ2-7	TRBV29-1	few	TRBD2	TGCAGCGTTGACACTAGCGGGGCCTACGAGCAGTACTTC	CSVDTSGAYEQYF
TRBJ2-5	TRBV29-1	once	.	TGCAGCGTTGCCGGGTCTCAAGAGACCCAGTACTTC	CSVAGSQETQYF
TRBJ2-3	TRBV18	few	TRBD2	TGTGCCAGCTCACCAGGACTAGCGGGGGGGCCCACAGATACGCAGTATTTT	CASSPGLAGGPTDTQYF
TRBJ2-3	TRBV5-1	.	TRBD2	TGCGCCAGCAGCTCAATCATACTAGCGGGAGGCACAGATACGCAGTATTTT	CASSSIILAGGTDTQYF
TRBJ2-7	TRBV2	few	TRBD1	TGTGCCAGCAGTGAAGCGCTAGGGGACAGGGACTACGAGCAGTACTTC	CASSEALGDRDYEQYF
TRBJ2-2	TRBV6-1	.	.	TGTGCCAGCAGTGAAGATCAGAGCGCCGGGGAGCTGTTTTTT	CASSEDQSAGELFF
TRBJ2-7	TRBV6-5	.	.	TGTGCCAGCAGTTACATAGACAAGTTCTACGAGCAGTACTTC	CASSYIDKFYEQYF
TRBJ2-3	TRBV19	.	.	TGTGCCAGTAGTATCACTTGGGTTCGGGCAGATACGCAGTATTTT	CASSITWVRADTQYF
TRBJ1-2	TRBV5-5	.	TRBD1	TGTGCCAGCAGCACCCATACCGGGACAGCGACGCGAGGCTACACCTTC	CASSTHTGTATRGYTF
TRBJ1-6	TRBV27	.	.	TGTGCCAGCAGTTTTCGGGTTTTGACAGCGGGGTCACCCCTCCACTTT	CASSFRVLTAGSPLHF
TRBJ1-1	TRBV28	few	.	TGTGCCAGCACCTCGCCGGACTGGAACACTGAAGCTTTCTTT	CASTSPDWNTEAFF
TRBJ2-7	TRBV7-9	.	TRBD1	TGTGCCAGCAGCTTAGGGGACAGGGCGTCCTACGAGCAGTACTTC	CASSLGDRASYEQYF
TRBJ2-4	TRBV6-6	few	.	TGTGCCAGCAGTTACGGTAACAGGGAGGGGGTGAACATTCAGTACTTC	CASSYGNREGVNIQYF
TRBJ2-7	TRBV7-8	few	TRBD1	TGTGCCAGCACGCAAGGACAGGGGGTCCACGAGCAGTACTTC	CASTQGQGVHEQYF
TRBJ2-2	TRBV9	once	.	TGTGCCAGCAGCGCGGCGAGGGTCACCGGGGAGCTGTTTTTT	CASSAARVTGELFF
TRBJ1-2	TRBV2	few	TRBD1	TGTGCCAGAGGCGGACAGGGCCGGGATGGCTACACCTTC	CARGGQGRDGYTF
TRBJ1-1	TRBV6-5	.	.	TGTGCCAGCAGTTACTCTGGCAAGGAAGCTTTCTTT	CASSYSGKEAFF
TRBJ2-3	TRBV2	.	.	TGTGCCAGCAGTGAATTATTAGCTCGACCCCAAGATACGCAGTATTTT	CASSELLARPQDTQYF
TRBJ1-5	TRBV19	few	.	TGTGCCAGTAGCACGGGGAGGGTTATCCAGCCCCAGCATTTT	CASSTGRVIQPQHF
TRBJ1-5	TRBV2	.	TRBD1	TGTGCCAGCAGGAAACCAGGGGGCGGCAATCAGCCCCAGCATTTT	CASRKPGGGNQPQHF
TRBJ1-4	TRBV18	.	TRBD1	TGTGCCAGCTCACCGCAGGGGGCTAATGAAAAACTGTTTTTT	CASSPQGANEKLFF
TRBJ2-3	TRBV5-4	.	TRBD2	TGTGCCAGCAGCTTGAGACGCGGGGGATCGACAGATACGCAGTATTTT	CASSLRRGGSTDTQYF
TRBJ2-7	TRBV5-6	.	.	TGTGCCAGCAGCTCCGGGCTAGCGTCCCACTACGAGCAGTACTTC	CASSSGLASHYEQYF
TRBJ2-7	TRBV19	few	TRBD2	TGTGCCAGTAGTCTTGGACGACTAGCGGGGACCTACGAGCAGTACTTC	CASSLGRLAGTYEQYF
TRBJ2-5	TRBV9	few	TRBD2	TGTGCCAGCAGCGGGGGGGGACTAGCGGGCGAGACCCAGTACTTC	CASSGGGLAGETQYF
TRBJ1-4	TRBV2	.	TRBD1	TGTGCCAGCAGCCCCGGGACAGGAGATGAAAAACTGTTTTTT	CASSPGTGDEKLFF
TRBJ1-1	TRBV6-1	.	.	TGTGCCAGCAGTGAATATGCCGGGGGGAACACTGAAGCTTTCTTT	CASSEYAGGNTEAFF
TRBJ2-1	TRBV15	.	.	TGTGCCACCAGCAGTGATAAGGGGATTCGGGAGCAGTTCTTC	CATSSDKGIREQFF
TRBJ1-2	TRBV6-5	.	.	TGTGCCAGCAGTTACCCGGGACTTCGGGGCTACACCTTC	CASSYPGLRGYTF
TRBJ2-7	TRBV6-5	few	.	TGTGCCAGCAGTCTCGGGGGAATAGGGTACGAGCAGTACTTC	CASSLGGIGYEQYF
TRBJ2-7	TRBV2	.	TRBD1	TGTGCCAGCAGTGGCCCCCCGACAGGGACGAGCTCCTACGAGCAGTACTTC	CASSGPPTGTSSYEQYF
TRBJ1-1	TRBV9	once	TRBD1	TGTGCCAGCAGCGTAAATCTGGGACAGGGTGGGAACACTGAAGCTTTCTTT	CASSVNLGQGGNTEAFF
TRBJ1-4	TRBV19	.	.	TGTGCCAGTAGTAACCCCACAGGAGGGATACTGTTTTTT	CASSNPTGGILFF
TRBJ1-2	TRBV5-4	once	.	TGTGCCAGCAGCTTGGAACAGGGTAGGAACTATGGCTACACCTTC	CASSLEQGRNYGYTF
TRBJ2-3	TRBV5-4	.	TRBD2	TGTGCCAGCAGCTTACTTAGCGGGGTCGGGACAGATACGCAGTATTTT	CASSLLSGVGTDTQYF
TRBJ1-2	TRBV6-7	.	.	TGTGCCACAAGACAGGCCTATGGCTACACCTTC	CATRQAYGYTF
TRBJ1-1	TRBV30	.	.	TGTGCCTGGGGACAACTTAATGAAGCTTTCTTT	CAWGQLNEAFF
TRBJ2-7	TRBV6-1	.	.	TGTGCCAGCAGTCTCCAAAGGAGCTCCTACGAGCAGTACTTC	CASSLQRSSYEQYF
TRBJ1-5	TRBV5-6	.	TRBD1	TGTGCCAGCAGCGCGGACAGGGGATATAGCAATCAGCCCCAGCATTTT	CASSADRGYSNQPQHF
TRBJ2-3	TRBV7-6	.	TRBD1	TGTGCCAGCAGCTTTGCGCCGACAGGGGACACTTCCACAGATACGCAGTATTTT	CASSFAPTGDTSTDTQYF
TRBJ2-1	TRBV7-2	.	TRBD1	TGTGCCAGCAGCTTAGCGACAGGGTTTAACAATGAGCAGTTCTTC	CASSLATGFNNEQFF
TRBJ1-1	TRBV5-6	.	.	TGTGCCAGCGCCGGGGCAGGGGAGATGAACACTGAAGCTTTCTTT	CASAGAGEMNTEAFF
TRBJ1-5	TRBV7-2	.	.	TGTGCCAGCAGCTTAGCCAGGGACAATCAGCCCCAGCATTTT	CASSLARDNQPQHF
TRBJ2-4	TRBV7-6	.	.	TGTGCCAGCAGCTTAGGGGGACGGGGGACGGGTCATCAGTACTTC	CASSLGGRGTGHQYF